This record looks at one TCR beta chain sequence and its context. In the same sample, other DNA sequences code for this CDR3. The sample comes from a study of PD-L1 blockade in urothelial cancer. Study context: Investigators checked blood 3 weeks (second dose) and 6 weeks after treatment start.

The assay was immunoSEQ multiplex PCR, and TCRdb's table has in-frame clones only and misses some. Here the sample spans just over 50,000 clones, roughly 77% being singletons. CDR3 length: 13 residues. Germline CDR1 reads SGHRS; CDR2 reads YFSETQ. Trimming pared 4 bases from V and 2 bases from J, leaving 10 bases between. This sequence originates from a man aged 65 to 79 with urothelial cancer. Source: PBMCs, taken around atezolizumab (anti-PD-L1) treatment. The genes are TRBV5-1 and TRBJ2-7; TRBD2 might be the D (6 bases). CDR3: CASSRGSPYEQYF. In DNA form, the CDR3 reads TGCGCCAGCAGCCGGGGGAGTCCCTACGAGCAGTACTTC.